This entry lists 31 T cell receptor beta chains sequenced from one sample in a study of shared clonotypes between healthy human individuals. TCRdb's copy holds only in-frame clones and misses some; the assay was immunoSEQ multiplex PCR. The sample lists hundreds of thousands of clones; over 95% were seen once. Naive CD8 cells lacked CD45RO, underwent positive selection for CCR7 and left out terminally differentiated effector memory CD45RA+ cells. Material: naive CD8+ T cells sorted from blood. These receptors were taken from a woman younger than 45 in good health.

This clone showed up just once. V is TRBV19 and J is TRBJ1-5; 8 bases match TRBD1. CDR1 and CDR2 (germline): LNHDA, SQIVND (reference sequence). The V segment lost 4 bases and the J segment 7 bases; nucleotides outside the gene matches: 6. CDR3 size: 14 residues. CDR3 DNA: TGTGCCAGTAGTAGGGCGACAGGGGAACAGCCCCAGCATTTT. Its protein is CASSRATGEQPQHF.

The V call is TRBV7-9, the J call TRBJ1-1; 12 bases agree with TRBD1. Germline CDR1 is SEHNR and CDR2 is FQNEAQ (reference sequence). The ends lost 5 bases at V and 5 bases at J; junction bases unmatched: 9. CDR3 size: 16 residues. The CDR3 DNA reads TGTGCCAGCAGCACCCCGGGACAGGGGGCGAGTACTGAAGCTTTCTTT. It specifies CASSTPGQGASTEAFF.

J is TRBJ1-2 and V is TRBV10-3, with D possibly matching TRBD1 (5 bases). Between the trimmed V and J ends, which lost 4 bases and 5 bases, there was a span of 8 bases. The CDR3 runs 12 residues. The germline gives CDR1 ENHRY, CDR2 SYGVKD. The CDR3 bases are TGTGCCATCAGTGTAGGGGCTTATGGCTACACCTTC. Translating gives CAISVGAYGYTF.

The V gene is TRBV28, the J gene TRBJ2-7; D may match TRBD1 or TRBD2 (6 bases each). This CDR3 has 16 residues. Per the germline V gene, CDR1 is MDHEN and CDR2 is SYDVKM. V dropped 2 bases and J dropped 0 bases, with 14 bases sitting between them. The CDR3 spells CASSLGGPGTSYEQYF. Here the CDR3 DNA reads TGTGCCAGCAGTTTAGGGGGGCCTGGGACCTCCTACGAGCAGTACTTC.

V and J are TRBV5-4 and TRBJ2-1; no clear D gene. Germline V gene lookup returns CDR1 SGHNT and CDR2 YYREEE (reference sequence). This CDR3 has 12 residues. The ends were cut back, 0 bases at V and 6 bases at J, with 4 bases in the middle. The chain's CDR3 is CASSLVVNEQFF. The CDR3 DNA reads TGTGCCAGCAGCTTGGTCGTCAATGAGCAGTTCTTC.

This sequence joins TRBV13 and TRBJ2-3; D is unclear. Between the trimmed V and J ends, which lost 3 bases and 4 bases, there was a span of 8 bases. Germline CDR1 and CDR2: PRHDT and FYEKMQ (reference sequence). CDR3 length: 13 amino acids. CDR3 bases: TGTGCCAGCAGCTTCTCTGACCCAGATACGCAGTATTTT. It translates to CASSFSDPDTQYF.

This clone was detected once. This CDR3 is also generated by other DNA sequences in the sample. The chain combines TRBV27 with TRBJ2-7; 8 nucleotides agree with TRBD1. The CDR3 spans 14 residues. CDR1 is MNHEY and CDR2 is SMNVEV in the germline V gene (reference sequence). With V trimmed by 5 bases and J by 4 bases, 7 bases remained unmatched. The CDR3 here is CASSPWTGNYEQYF. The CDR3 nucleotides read TGTGCCAGCAGTCCCTGGACAGGGAATTACGAGCAGTACTTC.

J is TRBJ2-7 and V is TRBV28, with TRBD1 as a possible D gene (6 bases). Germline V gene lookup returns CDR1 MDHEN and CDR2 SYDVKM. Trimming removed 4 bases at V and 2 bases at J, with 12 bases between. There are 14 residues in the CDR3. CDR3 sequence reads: CASSSTGLAYEQYF. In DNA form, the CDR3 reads TGTGCCAGCAGTTCGACAGGTTTGGCCTACGAGCAGTACTTC.

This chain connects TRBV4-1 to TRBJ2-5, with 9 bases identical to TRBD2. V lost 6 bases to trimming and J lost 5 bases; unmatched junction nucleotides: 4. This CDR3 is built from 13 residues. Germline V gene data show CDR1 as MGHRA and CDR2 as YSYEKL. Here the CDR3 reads CASRNSGSETQYF. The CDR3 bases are TGCGCCAGCAGAAATAGCGGGAGCGAGACCCAGTACTTC.

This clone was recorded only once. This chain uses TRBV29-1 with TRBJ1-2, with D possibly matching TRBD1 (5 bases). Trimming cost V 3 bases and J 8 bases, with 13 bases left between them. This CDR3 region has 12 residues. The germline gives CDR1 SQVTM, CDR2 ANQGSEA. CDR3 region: CSVDRAGRGYTF. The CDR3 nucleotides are TGCAGCGTTGATCGGGCAGGGCGAGGCTACACCTTC.

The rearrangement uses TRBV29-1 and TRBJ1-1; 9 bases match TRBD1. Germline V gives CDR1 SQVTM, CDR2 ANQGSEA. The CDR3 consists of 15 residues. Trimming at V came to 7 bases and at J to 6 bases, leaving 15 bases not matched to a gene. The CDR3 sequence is CSARSPGTGMAEAFF. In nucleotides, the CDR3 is TGCAGCGCTCGTTCTCCGGGGACAGGGATGGCTGAAGCTTTCTTT.

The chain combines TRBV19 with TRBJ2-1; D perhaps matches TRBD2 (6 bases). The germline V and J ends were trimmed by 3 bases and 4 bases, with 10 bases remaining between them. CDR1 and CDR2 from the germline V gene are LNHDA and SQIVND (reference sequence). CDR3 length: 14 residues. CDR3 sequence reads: CASSIREYYNEQFF. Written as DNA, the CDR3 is TGTGCCAGTAGTATCCGGGAGTATTACAATGAGCAGTTCTTC.

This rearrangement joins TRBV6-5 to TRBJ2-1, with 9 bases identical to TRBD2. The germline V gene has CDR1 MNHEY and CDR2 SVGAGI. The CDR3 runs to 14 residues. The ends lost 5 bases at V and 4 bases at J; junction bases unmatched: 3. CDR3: CASSKGLAYNEQFF. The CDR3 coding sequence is TGTGCCAGCAGTAAAGGACTAGCGTACAATGAGCAGTTCTTC.

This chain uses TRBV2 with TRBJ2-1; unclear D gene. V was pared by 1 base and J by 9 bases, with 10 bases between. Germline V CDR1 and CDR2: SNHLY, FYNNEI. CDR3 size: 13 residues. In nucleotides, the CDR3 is TGTGCCAGCAGTGAAGGTTTCCCGTCTGAGCAGTTCTTC. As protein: CASSEGFPSEQFF.

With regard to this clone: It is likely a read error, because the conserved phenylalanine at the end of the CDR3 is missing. Written as DNA, the CDR3 is TGTGCCAGCAGTCCCGGGACTTCTTACGAGCAGTACTCC. This codes for CASSPGTSYEQYS. The rearrangement uses TRBV28 and TRBJ2-7; tentatively, D is TRBD2 (6 bases). Trimming took 5 bases from V and 4 from J, leaving 12 bases between them. The germline V gene encodes CDR1 MDHEN and CDR2 SYDVKM. The CDR3 is made up of 13 amino acids.

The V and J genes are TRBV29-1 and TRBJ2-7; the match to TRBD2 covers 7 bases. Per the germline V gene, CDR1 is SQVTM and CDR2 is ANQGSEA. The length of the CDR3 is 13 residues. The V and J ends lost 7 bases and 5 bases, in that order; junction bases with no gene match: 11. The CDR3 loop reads CSAREGGPNEQYF. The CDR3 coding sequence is TGCAGCGCCAGAGAGGGAGGGCCAAACGAGCAGTACTTC.

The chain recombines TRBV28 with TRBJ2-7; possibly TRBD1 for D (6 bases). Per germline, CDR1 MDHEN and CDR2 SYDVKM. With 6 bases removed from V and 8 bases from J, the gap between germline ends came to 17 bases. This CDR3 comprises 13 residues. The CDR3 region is CASSTVQGRKQYF. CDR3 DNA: TGTGCCAGCAGCACAGTACAGGGCCGAAAGCAGTACTTC. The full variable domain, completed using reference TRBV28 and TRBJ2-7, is DVKVTQSSRYLVKRTGEKVFLECVQDMDHENMFWYRQDPGLGLRLIYFSYDVKMKEKGDIPEGYSVSREKKERFSLILESASTNQTSMYLCASSTVQGRKQYFGPGTRLTVT.

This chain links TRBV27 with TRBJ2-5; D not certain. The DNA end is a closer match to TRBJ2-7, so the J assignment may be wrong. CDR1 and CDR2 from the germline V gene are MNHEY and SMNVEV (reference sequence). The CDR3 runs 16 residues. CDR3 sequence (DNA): TGTGCCAGCAGTCCCTCGGTGGGGTTTACCCTCTACGAGCAGTACTTC. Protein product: CASSPSVGFTLYEQYF.

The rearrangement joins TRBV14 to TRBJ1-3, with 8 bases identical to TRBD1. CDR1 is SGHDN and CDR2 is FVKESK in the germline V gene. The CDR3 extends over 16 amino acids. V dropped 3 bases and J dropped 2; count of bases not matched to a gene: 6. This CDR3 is CASSHGRGLTGNTIYF. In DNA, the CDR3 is TGTGCCAGCAGCCATGGCAGGGGGCTCACTGGAAACACCATATATTTT.

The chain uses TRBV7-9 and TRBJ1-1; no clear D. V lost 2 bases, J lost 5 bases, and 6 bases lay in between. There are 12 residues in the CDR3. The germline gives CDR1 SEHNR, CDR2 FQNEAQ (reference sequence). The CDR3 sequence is CASSLIGTEAFF. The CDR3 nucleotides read TGTGCCAGCAGCTTAATTGGGACTGAAGCTTTCTTT.

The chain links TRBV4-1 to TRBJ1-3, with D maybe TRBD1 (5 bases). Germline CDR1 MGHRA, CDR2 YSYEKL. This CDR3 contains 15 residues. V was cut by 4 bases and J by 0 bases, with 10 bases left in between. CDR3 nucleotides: TGCGCCAGCAGCCTCGTGGGGGGCTCTGGAAACACCATATATTTT. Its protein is CASSLVGGSGNTIYF.

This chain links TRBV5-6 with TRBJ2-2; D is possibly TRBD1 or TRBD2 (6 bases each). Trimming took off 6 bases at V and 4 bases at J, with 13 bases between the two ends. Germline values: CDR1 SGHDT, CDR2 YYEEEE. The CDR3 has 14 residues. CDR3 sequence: CASTLQGGTGELFF. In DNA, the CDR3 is TGTGCCAGCACCCTACAGGGAGGCACCGGGGAGCTGTTTTTT.

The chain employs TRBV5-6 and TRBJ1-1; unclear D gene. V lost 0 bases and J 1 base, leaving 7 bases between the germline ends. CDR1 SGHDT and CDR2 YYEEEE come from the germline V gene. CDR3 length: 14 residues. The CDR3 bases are TGTGCCAGCAGCTTGGGGATCTGGAACACTGAAGCTTTCTTT. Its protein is CASSLGIWNTEAFF.

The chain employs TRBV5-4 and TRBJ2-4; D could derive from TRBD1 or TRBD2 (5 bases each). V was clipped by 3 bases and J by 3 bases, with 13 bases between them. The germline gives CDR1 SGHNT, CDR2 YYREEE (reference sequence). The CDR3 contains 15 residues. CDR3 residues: CASSWGNDSKNIQYF. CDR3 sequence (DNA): TGTGCCAGCAGCTGGGGGAATGACAGCAAAAACATTCAGTACTTC.

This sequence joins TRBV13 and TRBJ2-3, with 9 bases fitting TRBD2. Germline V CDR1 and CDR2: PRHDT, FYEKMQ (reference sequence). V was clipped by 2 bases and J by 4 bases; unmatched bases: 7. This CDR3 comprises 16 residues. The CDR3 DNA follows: TGTGCCAGCAGCTTACGAGCGGGGGGTCGAGCAGATACGCAGTATTTT. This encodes CASSLRAGGRADTQYF.

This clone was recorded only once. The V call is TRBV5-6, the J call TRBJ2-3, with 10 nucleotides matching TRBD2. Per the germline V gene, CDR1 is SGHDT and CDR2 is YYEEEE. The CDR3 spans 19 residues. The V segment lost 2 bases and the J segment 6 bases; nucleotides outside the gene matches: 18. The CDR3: CASSFWWGSGRAPLDTQYF. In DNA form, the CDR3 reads TGTGCCAGCAGCTTTTGGTGGGGGAGCGGGAGGGCCCCTCTGGATACGCAGTATTTT. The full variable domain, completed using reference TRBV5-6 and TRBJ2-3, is DAGVTQSPTHLIKTRGQQVTLRCSPKSGHDTVSWYQQALGQGPQFIFQYYEEEERQRGNFPDRFSGHQFPNYSSELNVNALLLGDSALYLCASSFWWGSGRAPLDTQYFGPGTRLTVL.

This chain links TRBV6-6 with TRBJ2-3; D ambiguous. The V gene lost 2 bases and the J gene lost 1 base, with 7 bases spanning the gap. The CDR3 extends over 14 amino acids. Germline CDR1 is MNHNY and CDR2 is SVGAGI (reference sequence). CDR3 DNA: TGTGCCAGCAGTTACGGGCATGGCACAGATACGCAGTATTTT. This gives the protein CASSYGHGTDTQYF.

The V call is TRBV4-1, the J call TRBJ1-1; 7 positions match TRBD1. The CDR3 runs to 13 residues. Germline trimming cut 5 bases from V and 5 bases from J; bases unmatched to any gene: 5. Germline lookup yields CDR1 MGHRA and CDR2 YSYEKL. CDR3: CASSDREGTEAFF. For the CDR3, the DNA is TGCGCCAGCAGCGACAGGGAGGGAACTGAAGCTTTCTTT.

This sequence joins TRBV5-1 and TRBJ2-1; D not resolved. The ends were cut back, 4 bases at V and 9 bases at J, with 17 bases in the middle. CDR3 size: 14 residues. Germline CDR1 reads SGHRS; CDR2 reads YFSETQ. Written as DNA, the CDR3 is TGCGCCAGCAGCCTGGCGGACGACGAAGGTGAGCAGTTCTTC. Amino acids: CASSLADDEGEQFF. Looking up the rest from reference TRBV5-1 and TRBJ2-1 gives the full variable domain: KAGVTQTPRYLIKTRGQQVTLSCSPISGHRSVSWYQQTPGQGLQFLFEYFSETQRNKGNFPGRFSGRQFSNSRSEMNVSTLELGDSALYLCASSLADDEGEQFFGPGTRLTVL.

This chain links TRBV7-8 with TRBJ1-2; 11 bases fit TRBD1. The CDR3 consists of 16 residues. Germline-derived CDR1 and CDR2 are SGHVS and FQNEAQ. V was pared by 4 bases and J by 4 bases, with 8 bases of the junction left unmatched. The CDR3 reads CASSSGQGALGYGYTF. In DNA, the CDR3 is TGTGCCAGCAGCTCCGGACAGGGGGCGCTTGGCTATGGCTACACCTTC.

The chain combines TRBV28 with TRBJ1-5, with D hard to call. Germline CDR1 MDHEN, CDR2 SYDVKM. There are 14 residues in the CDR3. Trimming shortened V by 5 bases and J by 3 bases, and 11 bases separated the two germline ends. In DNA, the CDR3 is TGTGCCAGCAGTCCGGACGTATACAATCAGCCCCAGCATTTT. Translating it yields CASSPDVYNQPQHF.